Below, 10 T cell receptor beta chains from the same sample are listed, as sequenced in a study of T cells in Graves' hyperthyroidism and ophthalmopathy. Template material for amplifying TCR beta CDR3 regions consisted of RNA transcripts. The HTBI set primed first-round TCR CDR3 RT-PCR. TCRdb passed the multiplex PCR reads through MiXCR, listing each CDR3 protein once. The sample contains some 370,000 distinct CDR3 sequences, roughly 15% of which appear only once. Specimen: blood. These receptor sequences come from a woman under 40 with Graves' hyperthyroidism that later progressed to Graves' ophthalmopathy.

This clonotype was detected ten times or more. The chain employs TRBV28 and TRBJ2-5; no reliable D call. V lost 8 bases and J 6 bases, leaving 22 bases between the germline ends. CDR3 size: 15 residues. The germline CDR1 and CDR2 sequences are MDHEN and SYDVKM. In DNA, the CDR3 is TGTGCCAGCTGTGTTGCTAGGTCGGTTTTAAAGACCCAGTACTTC. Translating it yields CASCVARSVLKTQYF.

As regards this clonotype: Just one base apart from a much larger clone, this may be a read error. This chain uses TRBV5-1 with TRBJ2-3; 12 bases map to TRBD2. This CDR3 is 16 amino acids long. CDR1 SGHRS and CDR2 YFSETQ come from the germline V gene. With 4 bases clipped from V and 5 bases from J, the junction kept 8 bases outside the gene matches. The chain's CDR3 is CASSERLAGVIDTQYF. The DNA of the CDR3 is TGCGCCAGCAGCGAAAGACTAGCGGGAGTCATAGATACGCAGTATTTT.

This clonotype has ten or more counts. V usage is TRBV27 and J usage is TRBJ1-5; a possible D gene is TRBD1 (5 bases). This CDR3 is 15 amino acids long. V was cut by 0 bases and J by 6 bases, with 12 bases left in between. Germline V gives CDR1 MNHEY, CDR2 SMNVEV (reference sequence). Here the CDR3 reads CASSLSSRGIQPQHF. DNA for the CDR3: TGTGCCAGCAGTTTATCGTCGAGGGGTATTCAGCCCCAGCATTTT.

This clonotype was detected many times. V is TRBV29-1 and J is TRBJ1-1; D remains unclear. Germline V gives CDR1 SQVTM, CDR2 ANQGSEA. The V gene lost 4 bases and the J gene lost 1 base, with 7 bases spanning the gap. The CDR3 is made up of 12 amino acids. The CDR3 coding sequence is TGCAGCGTTGCGGGTCCGAACACTGAAGCTTTCTTT. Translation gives CSVAGPNTEAFF.

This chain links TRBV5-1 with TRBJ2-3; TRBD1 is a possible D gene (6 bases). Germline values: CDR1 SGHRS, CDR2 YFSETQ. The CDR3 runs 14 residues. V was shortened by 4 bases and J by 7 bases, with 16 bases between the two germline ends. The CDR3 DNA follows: TGCGCCAGCAGCGACCGGTACAGGGAAAATACGCAGTATTTT. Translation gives CASSDRYRENTQYF.

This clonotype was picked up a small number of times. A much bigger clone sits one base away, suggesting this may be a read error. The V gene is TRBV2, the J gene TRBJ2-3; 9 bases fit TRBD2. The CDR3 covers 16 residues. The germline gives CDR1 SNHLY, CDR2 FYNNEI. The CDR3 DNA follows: TGTGCCGGCAGGGTCAAACTAGCGGGCGCCACAGATACGCAGTATTTT. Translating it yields CAGRVKLAGATDTQYF.

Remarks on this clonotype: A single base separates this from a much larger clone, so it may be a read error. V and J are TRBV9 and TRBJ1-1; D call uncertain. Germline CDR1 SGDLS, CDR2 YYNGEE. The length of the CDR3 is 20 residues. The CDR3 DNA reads TGTGCCGGCAGCGTAGCTCCCGGAGGACCGACCCGGGGTTTTCGTACTGAAGCTTTCTTT. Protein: CAGSVAPGGPTRGFRTEAFF. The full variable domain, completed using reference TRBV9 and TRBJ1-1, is DSGVTQTPKHLITATGQRVTLRCSPRSGDLSVYWYQQSLDQGLQFLIQYYNGEERAKGNILERFSAQQFPDLHSELNLSSLELGDSALYFCAGSVAPGGPTRGFRTEAFFGQGTRLTVV.

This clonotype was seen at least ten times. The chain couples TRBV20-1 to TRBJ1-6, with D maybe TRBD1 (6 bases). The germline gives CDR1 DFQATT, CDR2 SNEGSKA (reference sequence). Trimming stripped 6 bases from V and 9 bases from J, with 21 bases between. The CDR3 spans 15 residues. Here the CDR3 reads CSAEQTGSRRSPLHF. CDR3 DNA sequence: TGCAGTGCCGAACAAACAGGGAGTCGGCGTTCACCCCTCCACTTT.

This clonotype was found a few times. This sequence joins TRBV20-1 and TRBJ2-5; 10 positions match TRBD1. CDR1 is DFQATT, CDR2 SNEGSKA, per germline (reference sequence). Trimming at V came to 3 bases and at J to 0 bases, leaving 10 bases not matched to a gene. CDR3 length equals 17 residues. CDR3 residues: CSASWDRGTIHQETQYF. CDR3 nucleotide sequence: TGCAGTGCTAGCTGGGACAGGGGAACTATACACCAAGAGACCCAGTACTTC.

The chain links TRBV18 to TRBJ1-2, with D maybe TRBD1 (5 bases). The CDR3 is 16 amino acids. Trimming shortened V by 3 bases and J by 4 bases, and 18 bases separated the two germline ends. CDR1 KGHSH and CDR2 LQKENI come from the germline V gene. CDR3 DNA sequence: TGTGCCAGCTCACCCCCCTGGGGGGATCCTACCTATGGCTACACCTTC. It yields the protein CASSPPWGDPTYGYTF.